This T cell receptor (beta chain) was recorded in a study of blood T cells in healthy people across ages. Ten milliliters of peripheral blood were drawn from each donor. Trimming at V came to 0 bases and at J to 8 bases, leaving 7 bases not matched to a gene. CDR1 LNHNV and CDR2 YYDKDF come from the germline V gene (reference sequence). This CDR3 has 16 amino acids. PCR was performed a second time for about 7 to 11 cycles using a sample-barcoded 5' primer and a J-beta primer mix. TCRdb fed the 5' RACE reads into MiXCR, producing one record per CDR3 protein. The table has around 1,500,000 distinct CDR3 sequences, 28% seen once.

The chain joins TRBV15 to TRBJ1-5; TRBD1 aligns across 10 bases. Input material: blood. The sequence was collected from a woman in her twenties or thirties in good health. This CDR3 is CATSRDLGTGDKPQHF. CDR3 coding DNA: TGTGCCACCAGCAGAGATTTGGGGACAGGGGATAAGCCCCAGCATTTT.